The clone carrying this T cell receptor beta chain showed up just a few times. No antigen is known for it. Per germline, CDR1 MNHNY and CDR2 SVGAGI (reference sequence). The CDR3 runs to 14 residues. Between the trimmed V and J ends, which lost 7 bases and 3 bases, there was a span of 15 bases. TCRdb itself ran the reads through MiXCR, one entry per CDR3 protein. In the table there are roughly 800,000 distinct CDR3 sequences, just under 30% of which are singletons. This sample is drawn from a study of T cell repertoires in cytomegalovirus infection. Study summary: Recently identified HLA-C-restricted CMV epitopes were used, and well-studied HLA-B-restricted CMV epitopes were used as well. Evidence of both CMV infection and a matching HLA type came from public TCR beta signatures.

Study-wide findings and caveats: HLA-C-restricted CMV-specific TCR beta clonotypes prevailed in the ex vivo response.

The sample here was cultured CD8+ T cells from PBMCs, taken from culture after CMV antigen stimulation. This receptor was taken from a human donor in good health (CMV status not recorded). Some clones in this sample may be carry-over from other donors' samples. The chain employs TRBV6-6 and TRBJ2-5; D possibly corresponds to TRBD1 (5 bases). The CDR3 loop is CASTPDRWKETQYF. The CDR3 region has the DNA TGTGCCAGCACCCCAGACAGATGGAAAGAGACCCAGTACTTC.